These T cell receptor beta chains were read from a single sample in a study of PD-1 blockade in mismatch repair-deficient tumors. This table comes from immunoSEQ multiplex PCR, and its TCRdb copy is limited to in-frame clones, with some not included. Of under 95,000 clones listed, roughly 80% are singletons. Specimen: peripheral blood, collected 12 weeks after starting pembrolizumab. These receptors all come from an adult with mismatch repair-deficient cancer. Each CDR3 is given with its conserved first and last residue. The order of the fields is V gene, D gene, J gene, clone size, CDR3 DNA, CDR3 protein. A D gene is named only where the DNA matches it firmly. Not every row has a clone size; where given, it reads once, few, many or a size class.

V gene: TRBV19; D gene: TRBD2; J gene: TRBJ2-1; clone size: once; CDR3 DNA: TGTGCCAGTAGTGGAAGAGCGGGAGCTTACAATGAGCAGTTCTTC; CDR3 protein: CASSGRAGAYNEQFF
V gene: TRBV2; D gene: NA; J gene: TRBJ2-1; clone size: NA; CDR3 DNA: TGTGCCAGCAGTCTAACACGAGATAGTGAGCAGTTCTTC; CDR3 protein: CASSLTRDSEQFF
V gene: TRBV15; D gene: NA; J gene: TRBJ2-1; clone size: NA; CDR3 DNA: TGTGCCACCAGCAGAGATGATCGGAGGGCCTTCGTCTTC; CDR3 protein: CATSRDDRRAFVF
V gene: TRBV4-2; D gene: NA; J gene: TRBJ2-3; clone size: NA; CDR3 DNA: TGTGCCAGCAGCCAAGTTTACGCCAGCACAGATACGCAGTATTTT; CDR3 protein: CASSQVYASTDTQYF
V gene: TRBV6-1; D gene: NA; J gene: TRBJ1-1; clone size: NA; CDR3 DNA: TGTGCCAGCAGTGAACGGCAGGTGAGAACTGAAGCTTTCTTT; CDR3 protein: CASSERQVRTEAFF
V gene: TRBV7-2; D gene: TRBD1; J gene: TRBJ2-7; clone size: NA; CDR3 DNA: TGTGCCAGCAGCCCGGACAGGGGGCTATACGAGCAGTACTTC; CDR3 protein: CASSPDRGLYEQYF
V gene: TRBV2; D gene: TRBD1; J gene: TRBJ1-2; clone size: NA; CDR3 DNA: TGTGCCAGCAGACTAGACAGGGGAAGTGGCTACACCTTC; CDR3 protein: CASRLDRGSGYTF
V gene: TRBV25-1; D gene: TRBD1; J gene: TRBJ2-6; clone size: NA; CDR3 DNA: TGTGCCAGCACCGACAGGGCTGGGGCCAACGTCCTGACTTTC; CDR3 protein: CASTDRAGANVLTF
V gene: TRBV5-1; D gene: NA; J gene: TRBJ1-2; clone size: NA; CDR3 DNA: TGTGCCAGCAGCTTAGGCAGTCACACTAACTATGGCTACACCTTC; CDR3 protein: CASSLGSHTNYGYTF
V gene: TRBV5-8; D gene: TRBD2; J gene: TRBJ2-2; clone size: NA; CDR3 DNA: TGTGCCAGCAGGACCGGGACTAGAGGCACCGGGGAGCTGTTTTTT; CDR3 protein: CASRTGTRGTGELFF
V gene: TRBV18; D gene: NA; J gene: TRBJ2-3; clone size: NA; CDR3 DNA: TGTGCCAGCTCACGAGAGGGTCAGGCAGATACGCAGTATTTT; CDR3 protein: CASSREGQADTQYF
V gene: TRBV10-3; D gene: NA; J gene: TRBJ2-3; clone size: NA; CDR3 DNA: TGTGCCATCAGTGACGTCGGAGTCAGCACAGATACGCAGTATTTT; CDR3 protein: CAISDVGVSTDTQYF
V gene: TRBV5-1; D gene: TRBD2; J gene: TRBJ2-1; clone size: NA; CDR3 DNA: TGCGCCAGCAGAGAGGGGGGGAAAGCGGGAGCGGTATCCTACAATGAGCAGTTCTTC; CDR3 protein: CASREGGKAGAVSYNEQFF
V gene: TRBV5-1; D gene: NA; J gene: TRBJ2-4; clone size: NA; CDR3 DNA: TGCGCCAGCAGGCACGGGGAACTGGGGAACATTCAGTACTTC; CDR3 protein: CASRHGELGNIQYF
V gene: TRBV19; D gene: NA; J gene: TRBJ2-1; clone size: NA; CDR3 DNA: TGTGCCAGTAGTATTGGGGTCAATGAGCAGTTCTTC; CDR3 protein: CASSIGVNEQFF
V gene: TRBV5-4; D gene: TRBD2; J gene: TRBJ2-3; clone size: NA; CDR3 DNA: TGTGCCAGCAGCCTCGACAGCGGGAGTATAGATACGCAGTATTTT; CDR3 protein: CASSLDSGSIDTQYF
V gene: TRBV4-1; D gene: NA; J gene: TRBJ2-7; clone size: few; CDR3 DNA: TGCGCCAGCAGCCAAGTACAGCCTCCCTACGAGCAGTACTTC; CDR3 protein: CASSQVQPPYEQYF
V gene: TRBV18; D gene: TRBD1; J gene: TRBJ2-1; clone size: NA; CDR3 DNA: TGTGCCAGCTCACCAGTTGGACAGGGTTCCTACAATGAGCAGTTCTTC; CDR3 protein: CASSPVGQGSYNEQFF
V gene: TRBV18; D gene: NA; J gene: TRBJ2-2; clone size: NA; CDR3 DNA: TGTGCCAGCTCACCAAACGCCTACACGAACACCGGGGAGCTGTTTTTT; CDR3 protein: CASSPNAYTNTGELFF